The next 27 T cell receptor beta chains were all read from a single sample in a study of CXCR3-negative and CXCR3-positive naive CD8 T cells. Regarding the study as a whole: Hydrophobicity of TRB CDR3s was greater in CXCR3-positive naive cells than in CXCR3-negative naive cells.

Their target antigens are unknown. UMI-tagged TRB cDNA libraries were built via 5' RACE. TCRdb re-called the 5' RACE reads and catalogs CDR3 proteins one per entry, DNA excluded. This sample contains some 47,000 distinct CDR3 sequences. The sequencing input was naive CXCR3+ CD8+ T cells from blood. Subset indicated: CD45RO-CCR7+CD27+CD95- naive CD8+ T cells expressing CXCR3 (TNR3+). Source of these receptors: a human donor in good health. Some clones in this sample may be carry-over from other donors' samples.

V and J are TRBV2 and TRBJ1-2; with no DNA, the TCRdb D assignment of TRBD1 cannot be verified. The CDR3 totals 11 residues. Germline V gene sequence: CDR1 SNHLY, CDR2 FYNNEI. CDR3 sequence: CASTAGGSYTF.

This CDR3 is CSAAPGRESYEQYF. This chain uses TRBV29-1 with TRBJ2-7; checking the TCRdb D call of TRBD2 is not possible without DNA. There are 14 residues in the CDR3. The germline gives CDR1 SQVTM, CDR2 ANQGSEA.

V gene TRBV6-6 combines with J gene TRBJ1-1; TCRdb selects TRBD1, and the lack of DNA leaves this call unchecked. This CDR3 is 14 amino acids long. Germline V gives CDR1 MNHNY, CDR2 SVGAGI (reference sequence). This CDR3 reads CASSYGTGYTEAFF.

This chain connects TRBV2 to TRBJ2-1. Germline V gives CDR1 SNHLY, CDR2 FYNNEI. The CDR3 runs to 15 residues. CDR3: CASSEGRRYYNEQFF.

The J gene is TRBJ2-4, the V gene TRBV28; TCRdb selects TRBD1, and the lack of DNA leaves this call unchecked. Germline CDR1 and CDR2: MDHEN and SYDVKM. The CDR3 has 18 residues. The chain's CDR3 is CASSPTGNRGLAKNIQYF. Together with reference TRBV28 and TRBJ2-4, the CDR3 gives the full variable domain: DVKVTQSSRYLVKRTGEKVFLECVQDMDHENMFWYRQDPGLGLRLIYFSYDVKMKEKGDIPEGYSVSREKKERFSLILESASTNQTSMYLCASSPTGNRGLAKNIQYFGAGTRLSVL.

The chain's CDR3 is CASSYLGGTEAFF. This chain uses TRBV6-2 or TRBV6-3 with TRBJ1-1; TCRdb selects TRBD1, and the lack of DNA leaves this call unchecked. The CDR3 is made up of 13 amino acids. Germline CDR1 reads MNHEY; CDR2 reads SVGEGT.

The rearrangement uses TRBV29-1 and TRBJ2-7; TCRdb designates TRBD1, a call that cannot be tested without DNA. CDR3 length equals 13 residues. Per the germline V gene, CDR1 is SQVTM and CDR2 is ANQGSEA. CDR3 amino acids: CSGGSGAAYEQYF.

The chain couples TRBV24-1 to TRBJ2-7; TCRdb reports TRBD1, a call that lacks DNA to check it against. Germline CDR1 KGHDR, CDR2 SFDVKD. CDR3 length: 13 residues. The CDR3 sequence: CASPRRGPYEQYF.

This clonotype is classed as medium-sized by frequency. The chain joins TRBV29-1 to TRBJ2-3; TCRdb indicates TRBD1, and absent DNA this call remains unverified. The CDR3 spans 14 residues. Germline V gene data show CDR1 as SQVTM and CDR2 as ANQGSEA. The chain's CDR3 is CSVLGRDRLDTQYF.

The V gene is TRBV20-1, the J gene TRBJ2-3; the TRBD2 assignment by TCRdb is unverifiable without DNA. Germline CDR1 DFQATT, CDR2 SNEGSKA (reference sequence). This CDR3 contains 13 residues. CDR3 loop: CSAHSGGADTQYF.

The chain joins TRBV29-1 to TRBJ2-1; TCRdb's D call, TRBD2, is unchecked because there is no DNA. CDR3 length: 15 residues. Per the germline V gene, CDR1 is SQVTM and CDR2 is ANQGSEA. CDR3 sequence reads: CSVDRARSTYNEQFF.

V is TRBV11-1 and J is TRBJ2-1; the D call of TRBD2 rests on TCRdb alone, since no DNA is present to check it. Per germline, CDR1 SGHAT and CDR2 FQDESV (reference sequence). The CDR3 contains 16 residues. The CDR3 is CASSPSGDGSVNEQFF.

V and J are TRBV20-1 and TRBJ2-7; without DNA, the TCRdb call of TRBD1 cannot be checked. The length of the CDR3 is 11 residues. Germline-derived CDR1 and CDR2 are DFQATT and SNEGSKA (reference sequence). The CDR3 sequence: CSATAGGEQYF.

V gene TRBV27 combines with J gene TRBJ2-7. Germline assignment: CDR1 MNHEY and CDR2 SMNVEV (reference sequence). The CDR3 covers 16 residues. The chain's CDR3 is CASSLSGGQEFLEQYF.

The genes are TRBV29-1 and TRBJ1-2; TCRdb calls TRBD1, which cannot be checked without DNA. The CDR3 runs 15 residues. CDR1 is SQVTM and CDR2 is ANQGSEA in the germline V gene. The CDR3 region is CSVEMGAGINYGYTF.

The V and J genes are TRBV27 and TRBJ2-7; no DNA is available, so the TRBD2 call from TCRdb remains unchecked. Germline CDR1 reads MNHEY; CDR2 reads SMNVEV (reference sequence). This CDR3 is built from 14 residues. CDR3: CASSLGGVGYEQYF.

The chain links TRBV19 to TRBJ1-1. This CDR3 comprises 13 residues. In germline, CDR1 is LNHDA, CDR2 SQIVND (reference sequence). CDR3 sequence: CAIRGVGDTEAFF.

This rearrangement joins TRBV6-4 to TRBJ1-1. The CDR3 is 14 amino acids. CDR1 and CDR2 from the germline V gene are MRHNA and SNTAGT. CDR3: CASSRDSGNTEAFF.

The V and J genes are TRBV5-1 and TRBJ2-1. The CDR3 has 14 amino acids. From germline, CDR1 is SGHRS and CDR2 YFSETQ. The CDR3 sequence: CASSLASDYNEQFF.

J is TRBJ2-7 and V is TRBV5-1; checking the TCRdb D call of TRBD1 is not possible without DNA. The CDR3 sequence is 14 residues long. Germline-derived CDR1 and CDR2 are SGHRS and YFSETQ. The CDR3 protein is CASSPRDRSYEQYF.

The rearrangement joins TRBV28 to TRBJ2-7; without DNA, the TCRdb call of TRBD1 cannot be checked. The germline V gene encodes CDR1 MDHEN and CDR2 SYDVKM. This CDR3 is built from 14 residues. CDR3 sequence reads: CASSLQRRVYEQYF.

The chain joins TRBV29-1 to TRBJ1-2; TCRdb calls TRBD1, which cannot be checked without DNA. The CDR3 loop spans 16 amino acids. CDR1 and CDR2 from the germline V gene are SQVTM and ANQGSEA. The CDR3 region is CSVKTGKALSEDGYTF.

The chain is built from TRBV6-5 and TRBJ2-7. CDR1 and CDR2 from the germline V gene are MNHEY and SVGAGI. This CDR3 region has 13 residues. Here the CDR3 reads CASSSVQSYEQYF.

The chain couples TRBV7-9 to TRBJ2-1; TCRdb's D call, TRBD1, is unchecked because there is no DNA. The CDR3 has 14 amino acids. The V gene's germline CDR1 is SEHNR and CDR2 FQNEAQ (reference sequence). This chain's CDR3 is CASSLGPGYGEQFF.

The V call is TRBV10-2, the J call TRBJ2-2; TCRdb indicates TRBD1, and absent DNA this call remains unverified. Germline lookup yields CDR1 WSHSY and CDR2 SAAADI. The CDR3 extends over 15 amino acids. CDR3 residues: CASSAPGGNTGELFF.

V is TRBV29-1 and J is TRBJ2-1; no DNA is available, so the TRBD2 call from TCRdb remains unchecked. Per germline, CDR1 SQVTM and CDR2 ANQGSEA. This CDR3 is built from 14 residues. The CDR3 sequence is CSAEGTSGANEQFF.

The chain has TRBV29-1 and TRBJ2-3; TCRdb proposes TRBD1, but this gene call is untestable without DNA. CDR1 and CDR2 from the germline V gene are SQVTM and ANQGSEA. The CDR3 spans 14 residues. This CDR3 is CSVQGTDGTDTQYF.